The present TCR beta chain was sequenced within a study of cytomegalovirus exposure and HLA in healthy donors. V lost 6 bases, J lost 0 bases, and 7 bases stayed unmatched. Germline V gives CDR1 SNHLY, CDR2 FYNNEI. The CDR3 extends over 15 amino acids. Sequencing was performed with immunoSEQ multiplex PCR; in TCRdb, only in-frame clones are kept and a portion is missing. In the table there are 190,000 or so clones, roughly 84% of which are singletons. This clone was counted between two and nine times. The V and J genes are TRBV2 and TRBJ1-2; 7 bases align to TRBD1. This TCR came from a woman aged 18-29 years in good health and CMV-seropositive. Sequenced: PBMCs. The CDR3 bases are TGTGCCAGCAGAGGGGACAGAGTCACTAACTATGGCTACACCTTC. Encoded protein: CASRGDRVTNYGYTF.